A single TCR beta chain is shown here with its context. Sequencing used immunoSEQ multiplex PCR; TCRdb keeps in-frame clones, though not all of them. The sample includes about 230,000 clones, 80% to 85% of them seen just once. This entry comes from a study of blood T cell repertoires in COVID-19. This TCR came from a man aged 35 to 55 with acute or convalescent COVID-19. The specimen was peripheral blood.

DNA for the CDR3: TGCACCAGCAGCCAAGATCGGGGCGGGGCTTTGGGCGGGGAGCTGTTTTTT. Its translation: CTSSQDRGGALGGELFF. This rearrangement joins TRBV1 to TRBJ2-2; the D call of TRBD2 is as the table states it, not checked on the DNA. TRBV1 is a known pseudogene. CDR3 length equals 17 residues.